Sequencing of this T cell receptor beta chain was carried out in a study of T-cell reconstitution after alpha-beta-depleted transplantation in children (dated by TCRdb to 2016 to 2017). Regarding the research as a whole: T-cell immune reconstitution after TCRalphabeta/CD19-depleted allogeneic hematopoietic cell transplantation in children was quantitatively tracked in the study by means of TCR repertoire profiling. What the research found in general, with its limitations: In some patients, the high TCRbeta diversity seen at day 60 was put down to recipient T cells and intrathymic progenitors that had survived conditioning. Hyperexpanded clone frequencies declined over subsequent months; after one year, T-cell counts and TCRbeta diversity were mostly attributed to newly produced T cells. The apparently early alphabetaT-cell count recovery about two months after transplant was reportedly dependent on only several hundred rapidly expanded clones derived from non-depleted graft cells.

The time point label of this sample denotes: day 60 (about 2 months) after transplantation. The meaning of the sample's treatment or condition label: allogeneic hematopoietic cell transplantation with graft depleted of TCRalphabeta T cells and CD19 B cells. The children who served as transplant recipients had been given grafts of TCRalphabeta/CD19-depleted allogeneic hematopoietic cells. This clonotype was seen at least ten times. Its antigen is not yet known. Within one base of it there is no much larger clone, and no base qualities were kept. Libraries were built with PCR. Sequencer: Illumina HiSeq 2500. Molecular barcoding was employed in the preparation of TCR libraries, with unique molecular identifiers being used to normalize TCRbeta repertoire quantification. The public sequencing data were trimmed at Q25 with fastp and processed into clonotypes with MiXCR by TCRdb, which kept only in-frame beta chains. Every CDR3 protein is listed once, alongside the most common genes and DNA of its rows. Here the sample has roughly 52,000 distinct CDR3 sequences; more than 5% occur a single time. In total, the top ten clones hold 30% to 35% of the sample.

Including the terminal cysteine and phenylalanine, the CDR3 comprises 16 residues. The read is trimmed to its CDR3 DNA, 48 bases read in frame from base 1. Trimming removed 5 bases from V and 9 bases from J; the gene matches leave 14 bases unexplained. Sequencing used PBMCs, mostly from graft donor cells, obtained 60 days after TCRalphabeta/CD19-depleted stem cell transplant. The sequence joins TRBV12-3 or TRBV12-4 to TRBJ2-2, with 8 bases matching TRBD1. This sequence was found in a female patient aged 2-15 years who had a stem cell transplant for aplastic anemia, so the T cells may come from the graft donor. The sequence in DNA is TGTGCCAGCAGTATCGGTTGGGGACAGGCTGGGAGGGAGCTGTTTTTT. This yields the protein CASSIGWGQAGRELFF.